These T cell receptor beta chains were read from a single sample in a study of blood T cells in healthy people across ages. TCRdb ran MiXCR on the 5' RACE reads and lists one entry per CDR3 protein. The data hold approximately 800,000 distinct CDR3 sequences, with 58% observed a single time. Sequenced input: blood. Receptor source: a young man in good health. The CDR3 runs from the conserved cysteine through the conserved F or W.

TRBV5-1	CASSQTGRSSYEQYF
TRBV3-1	CASSQDRSGNEQFF
TRBV28	CASSTQPSGGGIQYF
TRBV15	CATSRDLPAGGNTDTQYF
TRBV6-5	CASSYAGNEQFF
TRBV20-1	CSARVPGSEKLFF
TRBV7-2	CASSLGLAPYEQYF
TRBV20-1	CSAAGFTEAFF
TRBV29-1	CSVEAGQGSAEQFF
TRBV4-2	CASSTGAGPYNEQFF
TRBV29-1	CSARLTGELFF
TRBV12-3/TRBV12-4	CASSYGRDQPQHF
TRBV3-1	CASSHGIQGRWQETQYF
TRBV7-8	CASSFSAGYTDTQYF
TRBV20-1	CSARRDRAEQFF
TRBV20-1	CNHRGCSETQYF
TRBV20-1	CSARDSRGAYEQYF
TRBV5-1	CASSTALNSRTDTQYF
TRBV9	CASSVDPESYGYTF
TRBV27	CASSLDLPYNSPLHF
TRBV10-3	CAISELGAYQGLNNEQFF
TRBV12-3/TRBV12-4	CASSFGVGGDTEYF
TRBV5-1	CASSSLSGIGTDTQYF
TRBV25-1	CASSQMGGGAYNEQFF
TRBV4-1	CASSPRLSGQGEQYF
TRBV7-2	CASSPLSLTQYF